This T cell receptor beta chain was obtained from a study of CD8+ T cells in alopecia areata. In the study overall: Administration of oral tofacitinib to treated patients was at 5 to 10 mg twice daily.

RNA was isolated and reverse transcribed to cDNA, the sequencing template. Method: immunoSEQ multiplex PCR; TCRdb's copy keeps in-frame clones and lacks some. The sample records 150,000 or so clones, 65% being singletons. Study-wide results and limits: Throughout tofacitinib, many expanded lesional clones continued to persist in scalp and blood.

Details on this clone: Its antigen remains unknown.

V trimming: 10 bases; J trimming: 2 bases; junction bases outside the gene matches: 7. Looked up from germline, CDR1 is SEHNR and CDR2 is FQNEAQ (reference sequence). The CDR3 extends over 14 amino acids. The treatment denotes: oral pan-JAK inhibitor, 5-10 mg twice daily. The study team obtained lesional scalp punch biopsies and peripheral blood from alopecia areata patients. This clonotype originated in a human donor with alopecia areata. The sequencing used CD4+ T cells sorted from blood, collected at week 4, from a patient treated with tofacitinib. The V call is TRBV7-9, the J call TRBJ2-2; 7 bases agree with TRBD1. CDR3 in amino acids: CATGTEHNTGELFF. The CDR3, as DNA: TGTGCCACCGGGACAGAGCACAACACCGGGGAGCTGTTTTTT.